This TCR beta chain was sequenced during a study of shared T cell receptors in the human thymus. In germline, CDR1 is SGHVS, CDR2 FQNEAQ. The CDR3 runs 19 residues. Trimming removed 0 bases from V and 4 bases from J; junction bases left unmatched: 15. Here immunoSEQ multiplex PCR was the method, and the copy in TCRdb shows in-frame clones only, minus some. The sample shows about 500,000 clones, roughly 74% of them seen only once. This sample was also put to use in a study of human thymus T cells. Turning to that study: Resections removed during corrective heart surgery provided the thymus tissue used.

The TCR comes from a boy in the first two years of life with a congenital heart defect. This chain uses TRBV7-8 with TRBJ2-7; 10 bases fit TRBD2. The sequencing sample was made of thymocytes. The chain's CDR3 is CASSLAKTPASGSRYEQYF. The CDR3 nucleotides are TGTGCCAGCAGCTTAGCGAAAACCCCCGCTAGCGGGAGTAGGTACGAGCAGTACTTC.